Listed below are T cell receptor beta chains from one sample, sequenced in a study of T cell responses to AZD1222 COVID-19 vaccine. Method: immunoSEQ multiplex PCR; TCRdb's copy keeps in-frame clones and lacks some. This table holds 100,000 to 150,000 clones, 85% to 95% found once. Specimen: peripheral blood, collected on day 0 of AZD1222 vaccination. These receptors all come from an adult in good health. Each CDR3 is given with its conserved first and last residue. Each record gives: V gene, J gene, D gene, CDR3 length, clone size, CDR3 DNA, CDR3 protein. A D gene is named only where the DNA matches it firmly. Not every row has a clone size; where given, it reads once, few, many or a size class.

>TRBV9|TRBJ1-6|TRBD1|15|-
TGTGCCAGCAGCGCGGCGACAGGGGGCAATTCACCCCTCCACTTT
CASSAATGGNSPLHF
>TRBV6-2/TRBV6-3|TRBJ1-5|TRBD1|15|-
TGTGCCAGCAGTTCCCAACAACAGGGGATTCAGCCCCAGCATTTT
CASSSQQQGIQPQHF
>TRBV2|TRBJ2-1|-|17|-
TGTGCCAGCAGTGCTCCAAAAGGGGGACTCGAGTACAATGAGCAGTTCTTC
CASSAPKGGLEYNEQFF
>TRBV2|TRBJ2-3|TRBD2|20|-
TGTGCCAGCATCCTATTTAAACTAGCGGGAGGGTTGTGGTCCACAGATACGCAGTATTTT
CASILFKLAGGLWSTDTQYF
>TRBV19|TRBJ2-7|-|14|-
TGTGCCAGTAGTGCCCAGGGCGTAGGGTACGAGCAGTACTTC
CASSAQGVGYEQYF
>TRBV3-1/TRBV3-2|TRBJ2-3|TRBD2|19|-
TGTGCCAGCAGCCAAGGGCTAGCGGGGATGGGGCCTAGCACAGATACGCAGTATTTT
CASSQGLAGMGPSTDTQYF
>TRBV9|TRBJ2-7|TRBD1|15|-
TGTGCCAGCAGCGTAGAACCAGGACAGGCCTACGAGCAGTACTTC
CASSVEPGQAYEQYF
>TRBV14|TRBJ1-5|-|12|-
TGTGCCAGCAGCCTGGGGGGTCAGCCCCAGCATTTT
CASSLGGQPQHF
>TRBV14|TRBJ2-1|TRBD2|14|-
TGTGCCAGCAGCCAACTTGGGACGGGGGGAGAGCAGTTCTTC
CASSQLGTGGEQFF
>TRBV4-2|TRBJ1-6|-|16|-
TGTGCCAGCAGCCAACCTGTGGGAGGGGGAGATTCACCCCTCCACTTT
CASSQPVGGGDSPLHF
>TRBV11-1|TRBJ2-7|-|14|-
TGTGCCAGCAGCCTCCTAACCCCCGAAGGGAAGGTGTACTTC
CASSLLTPEGKVYF
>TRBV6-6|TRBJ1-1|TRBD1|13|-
TGTGCCAGCAGTTATTTGGGACAGGGCCGTGCTTTCTTT
CASSYLGQGRAFF
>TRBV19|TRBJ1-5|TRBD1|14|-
TGTGCCAGTAGTACCGGGACAGGGAATCAGCCCCAGCATTTT
CASSTGTGNQPQHF
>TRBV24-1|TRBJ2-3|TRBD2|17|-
TGTGCCACCAGTGGGACTAGCGGGGGGAGGAGCACAGATACGCAGTATTTT
CATSGTSGGRSTDTQYF
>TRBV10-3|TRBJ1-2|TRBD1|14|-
TGTGCCATCAGTGAGGGACAGGAGGACTATGGCTACACCTTC
CAISEGQEDYGYTF
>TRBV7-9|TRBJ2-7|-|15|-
TGTGCCAGCAGCGGATCCACAGGGTTCCGGTACGAGCAGTACTTC
CASSGSTGFRYEQYF
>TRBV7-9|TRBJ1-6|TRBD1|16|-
TGTGCCAGCAGATATATGGGACAGACAGATAATTCACCCCTCCACTTT
CASRYMGQTDNSPLHF
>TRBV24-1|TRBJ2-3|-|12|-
TGTGCCACCAGTGATTCCGGGGGAACGCAGTATTTT
CATSDSGGTQYF
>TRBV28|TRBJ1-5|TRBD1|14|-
TGTGCCAGCAGTCAGGGGGGAGAGTTCCAGCCCCAGCATTTT
CASSQGGEFQPQHF
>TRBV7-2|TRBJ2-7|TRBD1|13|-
TGTGCCAGCAGCTTAAGACAGGGTGATGAGCAGTACTTC
CASSLRQGDEQYF
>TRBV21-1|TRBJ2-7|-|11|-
TGTGCCAGCTCTTGTTACTACGAGCAGTACTTC
CASSCYYEQYF
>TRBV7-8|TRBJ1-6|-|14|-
TGTGCCAGCAGCTTAGGGGTGGACAATTCACCCCTCCACTTT
CASSLGVDNSPLHF
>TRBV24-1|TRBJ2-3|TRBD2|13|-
TGTGCCATCGGACTAGCGGACACAGATACGCAGTATTTT
CAIGLADTDTQYF
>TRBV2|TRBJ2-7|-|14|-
TGTGCCAGCAGTGTCCGACAGTCTGGGCACGAGCAGTACTTC
CASSVRQSGHEQYF
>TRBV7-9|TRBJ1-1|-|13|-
TGTGCCAGCAGCTTAGAACCGAACACTGAAGCTTTCTTT
CASSLEPNTEAFF
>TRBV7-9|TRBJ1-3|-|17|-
TGTGCCAGCAGCTACTGGTTCGAGGCTGGGGCTGGAAACACCATATATTTT
CASSYWFEAGAGNTIYF
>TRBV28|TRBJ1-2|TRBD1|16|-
TGTGCCAGCAGTTCCCGCCCAGGGGGCATCGGTTATGGCTACACCTTC
CASSSRPGGIGYGYTF
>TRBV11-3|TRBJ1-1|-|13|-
TGTGCCAGCAGCTTAGGATACAACACTGAAGCTTTCTTT
CASSLGYNTEAFF
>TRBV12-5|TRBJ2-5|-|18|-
TGTGCTAGTGGTTTGGTAGGGGGGACCACTCTTAGACAAGAGACCCAGTACTTC
CASGLVGGTTLRQETQYF
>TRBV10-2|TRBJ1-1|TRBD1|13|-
TGCGCCACCCGGACAGGTCTGAACACTGAAGCTTTCTTT
CATRTGLNTEAFF
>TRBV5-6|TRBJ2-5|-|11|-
TGTGCCAGCAGCTCCCGGGAGACCCAGTACTTC
CASSSRETQYF
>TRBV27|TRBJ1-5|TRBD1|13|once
TGTGCCAGCGGGCCACAGGGGGGGCAGCCCCAGCATTTT
CASGPQGGQPQHF
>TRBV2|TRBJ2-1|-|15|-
TGTGCCAGCAGTGAGGGGGGCTATTCCTACAATGAGCAGTTCTTC
CASSEGGYSYNEQFF
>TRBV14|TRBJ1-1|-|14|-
TGTGCCAGCAGCCAAGTAGGTCACGGGACCGAAGCTTTCTTT
CASSQVGHGTEAFF
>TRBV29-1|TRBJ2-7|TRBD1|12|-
TGCAGCGTTGCCAGGGGGCGCTACGAGCAGTACTTC
CSVARGRYEQYF
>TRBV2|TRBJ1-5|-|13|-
TGTGCCGGCGCCTACGGGGCGGATCAGCCCCAGCATTTT
CAGAYGADQPQHF
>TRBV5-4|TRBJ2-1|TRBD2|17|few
TGTGCCAGCAGCTCTGGAATTTTAGCGGGGGGGCGGGATGAGCAGTTCTTC
CASSSGILAGGRDEQFF
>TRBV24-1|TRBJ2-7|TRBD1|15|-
TGTGCCACCAGTGATGGACAGGGGGCGGTCGACGAGCAGTACTTC
CATSDGQGAVDEQYF
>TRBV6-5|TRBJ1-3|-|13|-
TGTGCCAGCAACCGACAGAATTTCGACACCATATATTTT
CASNRQNFDTIYF
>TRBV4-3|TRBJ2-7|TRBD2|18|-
TGCGCCAGCAGCCAAGAGTTGGGGCTAGCGGTGTACTCCTACGAGCAGTACTTC
CASSQELGLAVYSYEQYF
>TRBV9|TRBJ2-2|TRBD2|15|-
TGTGCCAGCAGCGTGAGCGGGGGAGCTACCGGGGAGCTGTTTTTT
CASSVSGGATGELFF
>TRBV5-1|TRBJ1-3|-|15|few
TGCGCCAGCAGCTGGACCCAGGGCTCTGGAAACACCATATATTTT
CASSWTQGSGNTIYF
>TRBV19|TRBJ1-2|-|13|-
TGTGCCAGTAGTATAACGACAGAATCTGGCTACACCTTC
CASSITTESGYTF
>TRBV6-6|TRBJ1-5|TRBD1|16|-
TGTGCCAGCAGGCCTCCGGGACAGGCGAATAATCAGCCCCAGCATTTT
CASRPPGQANNQPQHF
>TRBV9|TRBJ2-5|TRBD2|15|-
TGTGCCAGCAGCCCCCGAGCGGGAGTTGATGAGACCCAGTACTTC
CASSPRAGVDETQYF
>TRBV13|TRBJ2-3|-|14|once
TGTGCCAGCAGCTCGGGGCGGCCGACAGATACGCAGTATTTT
CASSSGRPTDTQYF
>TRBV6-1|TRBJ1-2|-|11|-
TGTGCCAGCAGTGAAGGTGTGGGCTACACCTTC
CASSEGVGYTF